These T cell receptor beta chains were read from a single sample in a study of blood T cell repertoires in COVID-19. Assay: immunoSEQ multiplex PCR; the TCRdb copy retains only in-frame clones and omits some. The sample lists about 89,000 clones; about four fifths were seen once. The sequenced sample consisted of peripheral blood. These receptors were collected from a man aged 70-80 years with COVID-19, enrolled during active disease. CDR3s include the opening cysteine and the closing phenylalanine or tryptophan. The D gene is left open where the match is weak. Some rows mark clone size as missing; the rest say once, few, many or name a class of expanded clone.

CDR3aa: CASSFVEEVQYF; CDR3nt: TGTGCCAGCAGCTTCGTGGAAGAGGTGCAGTATTTT; d_gene: .; j_gene: TRBJ2-3; v_gene: TRBV7-9; abundance: .
CDR3aa: CASSRDTDTQYF; CDR3nt: TGTGCCAGCAGCAGAGACACAGATACGCAGTATTTT; d_gene: .; j_gene: TRBJ2-3; v_gene: TRBV9; abundance: .
CDR3aa: CASGTRDRVFNGYTF; CDR3nt: TGTGCCAGCGGGACGCGGGACAGGGTTTTTAATGGCTACACCTTC; d_gene: TRBD1; j_gene: TRBJ1-2; v_gene: TRBV5-6; abundance: .
CDR3aa: CASSLRTGGFSGNTIYF; CDR3nt: TGTGCCAGCAGCTTAAGAACAGGGGGCTTCTCCGGAAACACCATATATTTT; d_gene: TRBD1; j_gene: TRBJ1-3; v_gene: TRBV13; abundance: .
CDR3aa: CSVVSSRETQYF; CDR3nt: TGCAGCGTTGTCTCTAGCCGTGAGACCCAGTACTTC; d_gene: .; j_gene: TRBJ2-5; v_gene: TRBV29-1; abundance: once
CDR3aa: CASSLGNSGVSYEQYF; CDR3nt: TGTGCCAGCAGCTTAGGTAATAGCGGGGTCTCCTACGAGCAGTACTTC; d_gene: TRBD2; j_gene: TRBJ2-7; v_gene: TRBV7-2; abundance: .
CDR3aa: CASSQDPDRNGYTF; CDR3nt: TGTGCCAGCAGCCAAGATCCCGACAGGAATGGCTACACCTTC; d_gene: .; j_gene: TRBJ1-2; v_gene: TRBV3-1/TRBV3-2; abundance: .
CDR3aa: CASSLGGVANTEAFF; CDR3nt: TGCGCCAGCAGCTTGGGCGGGGTTGCGAACACTGAAGCTTTCTTT; d_gene: .; j_gene: TRBJ1-1; v_gene: TRBV5-1; abundance: .
CDR3aa: CASSPTTTGEGAEAFF; CDR3nt: TGTGCCAGCAGTCCAACCACCACAGGGGAAGGGGCTGAAGCTTTCTTT; d_gene: TRBD1; j_gene: TRBJ1-1; v_gene: TRBV2; abundance: once
CDR3aa: CASSIGLARNLDEQFF; CDR3nt: TGTGCCAGCAGCATCGGACTAGCGAGGAATTTGGATGAGCAGTTCTTC; d_gene: TRBD2; j_gene: TRBJ2-1; v_gene: TRBV7-9; abundance: .
CDR3aa: CASSYKGLAVETQYF; CDR3nt: TGTGCCAGCAGCTACAAGGGACTAGCAGTGGAGACCCAGTACTTC; d_gene: TRBD2; j_gene: TRBJ2-5; v_gene: TRBV6-5; abundance: once
CDR3aa: CASSLTLSGTGNTIYF; CDR3nt: TGTGCCAGCAGCTTAACTCTCAGCGGCACTGGAAACACCATATATTTT; d_gene: .; j_gene: TRBJ1-3; v_gene: TRBV7-3; abundance: .
CDR3aa: CASRRETGELFF; CDR3nt: TGTGCCAGCAGAAGGGAGACCGGGGAGCTGTTTTTT; d_gene: .; j_gene: TRBJ2-2; v_gene: TRBV6-5; abundance: once
CDR3aa: CASSFGQGISPLHF; CDR3nt: TGTGCCAGCAGTTTCGGGCAGGGAATCTCACCCCTCCACTTT; d_gene: .; j_gene: TRBJ1-6; v_gene: TRBV27; abundance: .
CDR3aa: CSVAGTASTTNEKLFF; CDR3nt: TGCAGCGTTGCCGGGACAGCCTCAACAACTAATGAAAAACTGTTTTTT; d_gene: TRBD1; j_gene: TRBJ1-4; v_gene: TRBV29-1; abundance: .
CDR3aa: CASSLAWGDSTEAFF; CDR3nt: TGTGCCAGCAGCTTAGCCTGGGGGGACTCCACTGAAGCTTTCTTT; d_gene: .; j_gene: TRBJ1-1; v_gene: TRBV7-8; abundance: few
CDR3aa: CAWKGAATEAFF; CDR3nt: TGTGCCTGGAAGGGGGCGGCCACTGAAGCTTTCTTT; d_gene: TRBD1; j_gene: TRBJ1-1; v_gene: TRBV30; abundance: few
CDR3aa: CSCASSYNEQFF; CDR3nt: TGTTCGTGCGCGAGCTCCTACAATGAGCAGTTCTTC; d_gene: .; j_gene: TRBJ2-1; v_gene: TRBV19; abundance: medium-sized
CDR3aa: CASSYSKGTPYEQYF; CDR3nt: TGTGCCAGCAGTTACTCGAAGGGGACTCCCTACGAGCAGTACTTC; d_gene: .; j_gene: TRBJ2-7; v_gene: TRBV6-5; abundance: .
CDR3aa: CATSGLTNTEAFF; CDR3nt: TGTGCCACCAGCGGACTTACAAACACTGAAGCTTTCTTT; d_gene: .; j_gene: TRBJ1-1; v_gene: TRBV15; abundance: medium-sized
CDR3aa: CASSEFLTGGGGYTF; CDR3nt: TGTGCCAGCAGTGAATTCTTGACAGGGGGCGGTGGCTACACCTTC; d_gene: TRBD1; j_gene: TRBJ1-2; v_gene: TRBV25-1; abundance: .
CDR3aa: CASSLVYRTSGNNEQFF; CDR3nt: TGCGCCAGCAGCTTGGTTTACCGGACTAGCGGTAACAATGAGCAGTTCTTC; d_gene: TRBD2; j_gene: TRBJ2-1; v_gene: TRBV5-1; abundance: .
CDR3aa: CASSSGVDETQYF; CDR3nt: TGTGCCAGCAGTTCGGGGGTGGACGAGACCCAGTACTTC; d_gene: .; j_gene: TRBJ2-5; v_gene: TRBV5-4; abundance: .
CDR3aa: CASSSGQGGNTIYF; CDR3nt: TGCGCCAGCAGCTCAGGACAGGGGGGAAACACCATATATTTT; d_gene: TRBD1; j_gene: TRBJ1-3; v_gene: TRBV5-1; abundance: .
CDR3aa: CASSLNRPNTGELFF; CDR3nt: TGTGCCAGCAGCTTAAACAGACCTAACACCGGGGAGCTGTTTTTT; d_gene: .; j_gene: TRBJ2-2; v_gene: TRBV11-2; abundance: once
CDR3aa: CASSQLLAGASEQFF; CDR3nt: TGTGCCAGCAGCCAGCTTCTAGCGGGTGCGAGTGAGCAGTTCTTC; d_gene: TRBD2; j_gene: TRBJ2-1; v_gene: TRBV4-2; abundance: .
CDR3aa: CASSFDSTGELFF; CDR3nt: TGTGCCAGCAGTTTTGACAGCACCGGGGAGCTGTTTTTT; d_gene: .; j_gene: TRBJ2-2; v_gene: TRBV12-3/TRBV12-4; abundance: .
CDR3aa: CASSSGDLTFSDTQYF; CDR3nt: TGTGCCAGCAGCTCCGGGGATCTCACTTTTTCAGATACGCAGTATTTT; d_gene: .; j_gene: TRBJ2-3; v_gene: TRBV13; abundance: .
CDR3aa: CASSSTGTGFSYEQYF; CDR3nt: TGTGCCAGTAGCTCTACCGGGACAGGGTTTTCCTACGAGCAGTACTTC; d_gene: TRBD1; j_gene: TRBJ2-7; v_gene: TRBV19; abundance: few
CDR3aa: CASSPLPTGMNTEAFF; CDR3nt: TGTGCCAGCTCACCGCTACCGACAGGCATGAACACTGAAGCTTTCTTT; d_gene: .; j_gene: TRBJ1-1; v_gene: TRBV18; abundance: .
CDR3aa: CASSPGRNEQFF; CDR3nt: TGTGCCAGCTCACCAGGGCGTAATGAGCAGTTCTTC; d_gene: .; j_gene: TRBJ2-1; v_gene: TRBV18; abundance: .
CDR3aa: CASSLTSGGTAYTQYF; CDR3nt: TGCGCCAGCAGCTTGACTAGCGGGGGGACCGCCTATACGCAGTATTTT; d_gene: TRBD2; j_gene: TRBJ2-3; v_gene: TRBV5-1; abundance: .
CDR3aa: CASSYQEYEQYF; CDR3nt: TGTGCCAGCAGTTACCAGGAATACGAGCAGTACTTC; d_gene: .; j_gene: TRBJ2-7; v_gene: TRBV6-2/TRBV6-3; abundance: .
CDR3aa: CASSLVVAGGTEAFF; CDR3nt: TGCGCCAGCAGCTTGGTGGTGGCAGGGGGCACTGAAGCTTTCTTT; d_gene: TRBD1; j_gene: TRBJ1-1; v_gene: TRBV5-1; abundance: few
CDR3aa: CASSQGGSGGAEAFF; CDR3nt: TGTGCCAGTAGTCAGGGGGGCTCGGGAGGGGCTGAAGCTTTCTTT; d_gene: TRBD1; j_gene: TRBJ1-1; v_gene: TRBV19; abundance: .
CDR3aa: CASSEVAPYGYTF; CDR3nt: TGTGCCAGCAGTGAAGTGGCACCCTATGGCTACACCTTC; d_gene: .; j_gene: TRBJ1-2; v_gene: TRBV2; abundance: medium-sized
CDR3aa: CASSLSSEQFF; CDR3nt: TGTGCCAGTAGTCTCTCAAGCGAGCAGTTCTTC; d_gene: .; j_gene: TRBJ2-1; v_gene: TRBV19; abundance: .
CDR3aa: CASMETSGYNEQFF; CDR3nt: TGTGCCAGTATGGAGACTAGCGGGTACAATGAGCAGTTCTTC; d_gene: TRBD2; j_gene: TRBJ2-1; v_gene: TRBV19; abundance: once